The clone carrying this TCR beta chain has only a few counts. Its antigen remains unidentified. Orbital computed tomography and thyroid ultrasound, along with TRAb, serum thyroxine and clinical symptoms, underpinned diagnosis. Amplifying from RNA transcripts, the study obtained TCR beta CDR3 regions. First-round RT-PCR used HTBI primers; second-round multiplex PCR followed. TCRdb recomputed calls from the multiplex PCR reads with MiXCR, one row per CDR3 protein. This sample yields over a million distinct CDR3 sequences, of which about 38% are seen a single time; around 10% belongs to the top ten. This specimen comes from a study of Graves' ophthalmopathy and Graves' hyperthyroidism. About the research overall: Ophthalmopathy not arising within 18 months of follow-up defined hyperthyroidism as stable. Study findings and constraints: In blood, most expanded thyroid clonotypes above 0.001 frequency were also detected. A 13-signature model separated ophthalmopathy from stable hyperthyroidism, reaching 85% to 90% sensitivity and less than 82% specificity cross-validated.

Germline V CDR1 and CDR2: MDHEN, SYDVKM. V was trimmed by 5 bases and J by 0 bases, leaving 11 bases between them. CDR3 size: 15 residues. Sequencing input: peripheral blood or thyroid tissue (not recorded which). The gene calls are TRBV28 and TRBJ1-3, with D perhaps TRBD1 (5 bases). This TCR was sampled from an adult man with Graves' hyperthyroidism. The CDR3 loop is CASSQQGSSGNTIYF. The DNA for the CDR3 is TGTGCCAGCAGTCAGCAGGGATCCTCTGGAAACACCATATATTTT.